A single sample gave rise to the 16 T cell receptor beta chains below, sequenced in a study of CD8+ T cells in alopecia areata. Extracted from the samples, RNA was reverse transcribed into cDNA to serve as the sequencing template. TCRdb's copy holds only in-frame clones and misses some; the assay was immunoSEQ multiplex PCR. The table shows about 120,000 clones, with around 50% occurring only once. Sequencing input: NKG2D-low CD8+ T cells sorted from blood. All receptors come from a human donor with alopecia areata.

This clone was counted only a few times. The V call is TRBV4-1, the J call TRBJ1-1; D is possibly TRBD1 (5 bases). V was pared by 1 base and J by 1 base, with 7 bases between. The CDR3 contains 14 residues. Germline V gene sequence: CDR1 MGHRA, CDR2 YSYEKL. The CDR3 region has the DNA TGCGCCAGCAGCCAAGGGGGCTGGAACACTGAAGCTTTCTTT. Protein: CASSQGGWNTEAFF.

This clone was detected once. This sequence joins TRBV27 and TRBJ2-7; TRBD1 matches 7 bases. The CDR3 extends over 15 amino acids. CDR1 is MNHEY, CDR2 SMNVEV, per germline (reference sequence). V lost 2 bases to trimming and J lost 0 bases; unmatched junction nucleotides: 4. As DNA, the CDR3 is TGTGCCAGCAGTTTAGAGGGGACAGACTCCTACGAGCAGTACTTC. This encodes CASSLEGTDSYEQYF.

The chain has TRBV30 and TRBJ2-5; 14 bases fit TRBD2. The CDR3 runs to 14 residues. J was trimmed by 4 bases and V by 5 bases; bases with no gene match: 3. Germline CDR1 GTSNPN, CDR2 SVGIG (reference sequence). Written as DNA, the CDR3 is TGTGCCTGGGGGACTAGCGGGAGTCTAGAGACCCAGTACTTC. Translation: CAWGTSGSLETQYF. Drawing the rest from reference TRBV30 and TRBJ2-5, the complete variable domain is SQTIHQWPATLVQPVGSPLSLECTVEGTSNPNLYWYRQAAGRGLQLLFYSVGIGQISSEVPQNLSASRPQDRQFILSSKKLLLSDSGFYLCAWGTSGSLETQYFGPGTRLLVL.

The rearrangement uses TRBV27 and TRBJ1-1; no clear D gene. CDR1 and CDR2 (germline): MNHEY, SMNVEV (reference sequence). This CDR3 region has 12 residues. Trimming removed 5 bases at V and 1 base at J, with 5 bases between. This CDR3 is CASSRWNTEAFF. The CDR3 nucleotides are TGTGCCAGCAGTAGGTGGAACACTGAAGCTTTCTTT.

The V gene is TRBV29-1, the J gene TRBJ2-1, with D perhaps TRBD1 or TRBD2 (6 bases each). CDR3 size: 13 residues. Germline CDR1 reads SQVTM; CDR2 reads ANQGSEA. Between the trimmed V and J ends, which lost 6 bases and 6 bases, there was a span of 15 bases. This CDR3 is CSVRGGTINEQFF. The CDR3 nucleotides read TGCAGCGTCCGAGGGGGGACCATCAATGAGCAGTTCTTC.

J is TRBJ2-7 and V is TRBV29-1; 11 bases align to TRBD2. With V trimmed by 6 bases and J by 3 bases, 10 bases remained unmatched. This CDR3 has 15 residues. Per germline, CDR1 SQVTM and CDR2 ANQGSEA. DNA of the CDR3: TGCAGCGTCGGAGGTACCACTAGCGGGAGCTACGAGCAGTACTTC. Its protein is CSVGGTTSGSYEQYF.

The genes are TRBV28 and TRBJ2-6; D is ambiguous. Trimming left V 6 bases short and J 4 bases short, with 7 bases between. CDR1 is MDHEN, CDR2 SYDVKM, per germline. This CDR3 is built from 13 residues. This CDR3 is CASSRTGANVLTF. The CDR3 DNA reads as TGTGCCAGCAGCCGTACCGGGGCCAACGTCCTGACTTTC. The variable domain in full, completed from reference TRBV28 and TRBJ2-6, reads DVKVTQSSRYLVKRTGEKVFLECVQDMDHENMFWYRQDPGLGLRLIYFSYDVKMKEKGDIPEGYSVSREKKERFSLILESASTNQTSMYLCASSRTGANVLTFGAGSRLTVL.

The chain combines TRBV30 with TRBJ2-1, with TRBD2 as a possible D gene (6 bases). V was pared by 2 bases and J by 4 bases, with 15 bases between. Germline V gene sequence: CDR1 GTSNPN, CDR2 SVGIG (reference sequence). The CDR3 is 15 amino acids. CDR3 residues: CAWSTGTRFYNEQFF. The CDR3 DNA reads as TGTGCCTGGAGTACCGGGACTCGCTTTTACAATGAGCAGTTCTTC. Looking up the rest from reference TRBV30 and TRBJ2-1 gives the full variable domain: SQTIHQWPATLVQPVGSPLSLECTVEGTSNPNLYWYRQAAGRGLQLLFYSVGIGQISSEVPQNLSASRPQDRQFILSSKKLLLSDSGFYLCAWSTGTRFYNEQFFGPGTRLTVL.

In the case of this clone: Other DNA sequences from this sample encode an identical CDR3 as well. The chain carries TRBV29-1 and TRBJ1-2; D may be TRBD1 (5 bases). This CDR3 has 11 amino acids. Germline values: CDR1 SQVTM, CDR2 ANQGSEA. Deletions cut 3 bases from V and 4 bases from J, with 6 bases between. The CDR3 bases are TGCAGCGTTGAGACAGCCTATGGCTACACCTTC. It codes for CSVETAYGYTF.

This clone was observed a few times. This chain connects TRBV29-1 to TRBJ2-1; D tentatively reads TRBD1 or TRBD2 (5 bases each). Per germline, CDR1 SQVTM and CDR2 ANQGSEA. Trimming shortened V by 8 bases and J by 9 bases, and 23 bases separated the two germline ends. The CDR3 has 14 residues. This chain's CDR3 is CSTSAGTLGGEQFF. CDR3 in DNA: TGCAGCACATCCGCCGGGACCCTAGGCGGTGAGCAGTTCTTC.

V and J are TRBV27 and TRBJ1-2; 7 bases fit TRBD1. The V gene end was trimmed by 3 bases and the J gene end by 3 bases; junction bases not matched to a gene: 4. The germline gives CDR1 MNHEY, CDR2 SMNVEV (reference sequence). The CDR3 extends over 14 amino acids. The CDR3 DNA follows: TGTGCCAGCAGTTTGAGGGGGCAGGACTATGGCTACACCTTC. It translates to CASSLRGQDYGYTF.

This clone appeared a few times. The chain carries TRBV29-1 and TRBJ2-5; 9 bases match TRBD1. V shed 3 bases and J 1 base; nucleotides not matched to a gene: 6. In germline, CDR1 is SQVTM, CDR2 ANQGSEA. This CDR3 is 15 amino acids long. The CDR3 sequence is CSVERTGEGQETQYF. DNA of the CDR3: TGCAGCGTTGAGAGGACAGGGGAGGGCCAAGAGACCCAGTACTTC.

This clone was counted only a few times. The V gene is TRBV30, the J gene TRBJ1-1; 12 positions match TRBD1. V shed 3 bases and J 4 bases; nucleotides not matched to a gene: 9. CDR3 length equals 16 residues. CDR1 is GTSNPN, CDR2 SVGIG, per germline (reference sequence). The CDR3 region has the DNA TGTGCCTGGAGGGGACAGGGGGCGCGGAGGGCCACTGAAGCTTTCTTT. The encoded protein is CAWRGQGARRATEAFF.

The chain carries TRBV2 and TRBJ1-1; D uncertain. Germline V CDR1 and CDR2: SNHLY, FYNNEI. The CDR3 contains 14 residues. V lost 0 bases, J lost 1 base, and 6 bases lay in between. For the CDR3, the DNA is TGTGCCAGCAGTGAAGCAGGCGAGAACACTGAAGCTTTCTTT. Protein product: CASSEAGENTEAFF.

The chain recombines TRBV7-9 with TRBJ2-5; maybe TRBD2 (5 bases). The CDR3 is made up of 15 amino acids. Trimming cost V 4 bases and J 5 bases, with 17 bases left between them. Germline assignment: CDR1 SEHNR and CDR2 FQNEAQ (reference sequence). The DNA for the CDR3 is TGTGCCAGCAGCTCCTGGGCTAGCATGGGGGAGACCCAGTACTTC. Residues: CASSSWASMGETQYF.

The V call is TRBV29-1, the J call TRBJ1-1; no definite D call. CDR3 length equals 13 residues. The germline V gene has CDR1 SQVTM and CDR2 ANQGSEA. Between the trimmed V and J ends, which lost 7 bases and 4 bases, there was a span of 16 bases. CDR3 in DNA: TGCAGCGGTTACGGGCTGGCGGGCACTGAAGCTTTCTTT. It specifies CSGYGLAGTEAFF.